This note documents a single TCR beta chain sequence. Antigen: not known. CDR3 length: 15 residues. Germline CDR1 reads SEHNR; CDR2 reads FQNEAQ (reference sequence). V gave up 2 bases and J gave up 8 bases; unmatched junction bases: 8. The data derive from a study of CD8 T cells in ankylosing spondylitis. Study-wide results and limits: Characteristic of ankylosing spondylitis blood, it appeared, was a TCR beta motif comprising about eight highly homologous variants. Some of these motif variants have turned up before, in reports on reactive arthritis synovial fluid and blood. As for the disease-linked clones, they showed a CD8+ phenotype and occurred at relatively low frequencies in peripheral blood.

Preparation of TCR beta libraries was done by quantitative 5'-RACE with molecular barcodes. One entry per CDR3 protein, called by TCRdb with MiXCR from the 5' RACE reads. The table has about 92,000 distinct CDR3 sequences, 8.8% seen once. The chain recombines TRBV7-9 with TRBJ1-4, with 7 positions matching TRBD1. This sequence originates from a male donor with ankylosing spondylitis or in good health (not recorded which). The sequenced sample was blood, either unsorted or a sorted T cell fraction (not recorded which). For the CDR3, the DNA is TGTGCCAGCAGCTTAAACGCGGGACAGCCCGAAAAACTGTTTTTT. Amino acid sequence: CASSLNAGQPEKLFF.